This is a list of T cell receptor beta chains from one sample in a study of beta chain features in type 1 diabetes. Profiled with immunoSEQ multiplex PCR; TCRdb holds only in-frame clones, not every one. In the table there are about 450,000 clones, around 10% of which are singletons. Sequencing input: naive CD4+ T cells from blood. Receptors originate from a woman aged 18-35 years in good health. Each CDR3 is given with its conserved first and last residue. The D gene is left open where the match is weak. Only part of the rows carry a size: once, few, many, or a class if the clone is expanded.

cdr3_aa: CASRLKETQYF; cdr3_nt: TGTGCCAGCAGGTTAAAAGAGACCCAGTACTTC; d_call: -; j_call: TRBJ2-5; v_call: TRBV7-2; clone_size: -
cdr3_aa: CASSARVAWEAADTQYF; cdr3_nt: TGTGCCAGCAGCGCCCGGGTGGCGTGGGAAGCGGCCGATACGCAGTATTTT; d_call: -; j_call: TRBJ2-3; v_call: TRBV7-9; clone_size: -
cdr3_aa: CASSQGRHKGDSYNEQFF; cdr3_nt: TGCGCCAGCAGCCAAGGTAGACACAAGGGGGATTCCTACAATGAGCAGTTCTTC; d_call: -; j_call: TRBJ2-1; v_call: TRBV4-1; clone_size: -
cdr3_aa: CASSSRDRYNEKLFF; cdr3_nt: TGTGCCAGCAGCTCCCGCGACCGATATAATGAAAAACTGTTTTTT; d_call: -; j_call: TRBJ1-4; v_call: TRBV11-1; clone_size: few
cdr3_aa: CASSDRGNSPLHF; cdr3_nt: TGTGCCAGCAGTGACAGGGGGAATTCACCCCTCCACTTT; d_call: TRBD1; j_call: TRBJ1-6; v_call: TRBV2; clone_size: few
cdr3_aa: CASSYYETQYF; cdr3_nt: TGTGCCAGCAGTTACTATGAGACCCAGTACTTC; d_call: -; j_call: TRBJ2-5; v_call: TRBV6-6; clone_size: few
cdr3_aa: CASSLARTRQETQYF; cdr3_nt: TGTGCCAGCAGCTTAGCTAGGACAAGACAAGAGACCCAGTACTTC; d_call: -; j_call: TRBJ2-5; v_call: TRBV7-2; clone_size: few
cdr3_aa: CASSLRGGTQYF; cdr3_nt: TGTGCCAGCAGCTTGAGGGGCGGTACGCAGTATTTT; d_call: -; j_call: TRBJ2-3; v_call: TRBV7-2; clone_size: few
cdr3_aa: CAWSRTVGGEKLFF; cdr3_nt: TGTGCCTGGAGCCGGACAGTTGGGGGTGAAAAACTGTTTTTT; d_call: -; j_call: TRBJ1-4; v_call: TRBV30; clone_size: many
cdr3_aa: CASREQGMGYTF; cdr3_nt: TGTGCCAGCAGGGAGCAGGGAATGGGCTACACCTTC; d_call: -; j_call: TRBJ1-2; v_call: TRBV25-1; clone_size: -
cdr3_aa: CASSRSWEQFF; cdr3_nt: TGTGCCAGCAGCCGAAGTTGGGAGCAGTTCTTC; d_call: -; j_call: TRBJ2-1; v_call: TRBV5-6; clone_size: few
cdr3_aa: CAWSVQGGSTDTQYF; cdr3_nt: TGTGCCTGGAGTGTACAGGGCGGGAGCACAGATACGCAGTATTTT; d_call: -; j_call: TRBJ2-3; v_call: TRBV30; clone_size: few
cdr3_aa: CASSFLSGGDFTDTQYF; cdr3_nt: TGTGCCAGCAGCTTCCTTAGCGGGGGGGATTTCACAGATACGCAGTATTTT; d_call: TRBD2; j_call: TRBJ2-3; v_call: TRBV7-2; clone_size: -
cdr3_aa: CASSRDGRQETQYF; cdr3_nt: TGCGCCAGCAGCCGGGACGGCCGTCAAGAGACCCAGTACTTC; d_call: -; j_call: TRBJ2-5; v_call: TRBV5-1; clone_size: -
cdr3_aa: CASSPSAGTDTQYF; cdr3_nt: TGTGCCAGCAGCCCTTCTGCGGGGACAGATACGCAGTATTTT; d_call: -; j_call: TRBJ2-3; v_call: TRBV7-2; clone_size: -
cdr3_aa: CAWRLPGTGAYEQYF; cdr3_nt: TGTGCCTGGAGACTACCCGGGACAGGGGCCTACGAGCAGTACTTC; d_call: TRBD1; j_call: TRBJ2-7; v_call: TRBV30; clone_size: -
cdr3_aa: CASAMAIYYGYTF; cdr3_nt: TGTGCCAGCGCCATGGCCATTTACTATGGCTACACCTTC; d_call: -; j_call: TRBJ1-2; v_call: TRBV6-5; clone_size: -
cdr3_aa: CASSFTTGSDTQYF; cdr3_nt: TGCGCCAGCAGCTTTACGACAGGGTCAGATACGCAGTATTTT; d_call: TRBD1; j_call: TRBJ2-3; v_call: TRBV5-1; clone_size: -
cdr3_aa: CASSVGVWGSGANVLTF; cdr3_nt: TGTGCCAGCAGCGTAGGAGTGTGGGGCTCTGGGGCCAACGTCCTGACTTTC; d_call: -; j_call: TRBJ2-6; v_call: TRBV9; clone_size: -
cdr3_aa: CASSKPTGDYNEQFF; cdr3_nt: TGCGCCAGCAGCAAGCCCACGGGGGACTACAATGAGCAGTTCTTC; d_call: -; j_call: TRBJ2-1; v_call: TRBV5-1; clone_size: -
cdr3_aa: CASSLETGLAKNIQYF; cdr3_nt: TGTGCCAGCAGTTTGGAAACAGGGCTAGCCAAAAACATTCAGTACTTC; d_call: -; j_call: TRBJ2-4; v_call: TRBV28; clone_size: few
cdr3_aa: CASSLDPRDSGGETQYF; cdr3_nt: TGTGCCAGCAGCTTAGACCCAAGGGATAGCGGGGGGGAGACCCAGTACTTC; d_call: TRBD2; j_call: TRBJ2-5; v_call: TRBV7-2; clone_size: -
cdr3_aa: CASRSTPTGGTQYF; cdr3_nt: TGTGCCAGCAGATCCACCCCCACAGGGGGGACCCAGTACTTC; d_call: TRBD1; j_call: TRBJ2-5; v_call: TRBV27; clone_size: few
cdr3_aa: CASRKGTSGTDTQYF; cdr3_nt: TGTGCCAGCAGGAAAGGGACTAGCGGCACAGATACGCAGTATTTT; d_call: TRBD2; j_call: TRBJ2-3; v_call: TRBV6-6; clone_size: few
cdr3_aa: CASSAGLADRNEQFF; cdr3_nt: TGTGCCAGCAGCGCGGGACTAGCGGATAGAAATGAGCAGTTCTTC; d_call: TRBD2; j_call: TRBJ2-1; v_call: TRBV7-3; clone_size: -
cdr3_aa: CASSSRMGPRESWIQYF; cdr3_nt: TGTGCCAGCAGCTCAAGGATGGGCCCTAGGGAGTCTTGGATTCAGTACTTC; d_call: -; j_call: TRBJ2-4; v_call: TRBV13; clone_size: many
cdr3_aa: CASSLDYRIFSGYTF; cdr3_nt: TGTGCCAGCAGCTTAGATTATCGGATCTTCAGTGGCTACACCTTC; d_call: -; j_call: TRBJ1-2; v_call: TRBV7-9; clone_size: -
cdr3_aa: CASSPRRPLAKNIQYF; cdr3_nt: TGTGCCAGCAGCCCACGTAGACCACTAGCCAAAAACATTCAGTACTTC; d_call: -; j_call: TRBJ2-4; v_call: TRBV5-6; clone_size: few
cdr3_aa: CASSLTAGDTQYF; cdr3_nt: TGTGCCAGCAGTCTCACGGCCGGGGATACGCAGTATTTT; d_call: -; j_call: TRBJ2-3; v_call: TRBV11-2; clone_size: few
cdr3_aa: CASRLGSREQFF; cdr3_nt: TGTGCCAGCAGACTCGGGAGTCGAGAGCAGTTCTTC; d_call: -; j_call: TRBJ2-1; v_call: TRBV2; clone_size: few
cdr3_aa: CAWSVPPNRSLGNTIYF; cdr3_nt: TGTGCCTGGAGTGTACCCCCGAATAGATCGCTTGGAAACACCATATATTTT; d_call: -; j_call: TRBJ1-3; v_call: TRBV30; clone_size: -
cdr3_aa: CASSSIAGLETDTQYF; cdr3_nt: TGTGCCAGCAGCTCAATAGCGGGGCTCGAAACAGATACGCAGTATTTT; d_call: TRBD2; j_call: TRBJ2-3; v_call: TRBV7-2; clone_size: few
cdr3_aa: CSVDDSLTDTQYF; cdr3_nt: TGCAGCGTTGATGATTCCCTCACAGATACGCAGTATTTT; d_call: -; j_call: TRBJ2-3; v_call: TRBV29-1; clone_size: few
cdr3_aa: CASSLLDRPSGTAREQYF; cdr3_nt: TGTGCCAGCAGCTTACTGGATCGCCCATCCGGGACAGCTCGCGAGCAGTACTTC; d_call: TRBD1; j_call: TRBJ2-7; v_call: TRBV7-2; clone_size: -
cdr3_aa: CSVEQTAKNIQYF; cdr3_nt: TGCAGCGTTGAACAGACGGCCAAAAACATTCAGTACTTC; d_call: -; j_call: TRBJ2-4; v_call: TRBV29-1; clone_size: few
cdr3_aa: CASSQSLNTEAFF; cdr3_nt: TGTGCCAGCAGCCAAAGCCTGAACACTGAAGCTTTCTTT; d_call: -; j_call: TRBJ1-1; v_call: TRBV14; clone_size: -
cdr3_aa: CSVAPTEGNTIYF; cdr3_nt: TGCAGCGTCGCCCCGACAGAGGGAAACACCATATATTTT; d_call: -; j_call: TRBJ1-3; v_call: TRBV29-1; clone_size: few
cdr3_aa: CASSLVGQGYEQFF; cdr3_nt: TGCGCCAGCAGCTTGGTCGGACAGGGGTATGAGCAGTTCTTC; d_call: TRBD1; j_call: TRBJ2-1; v_call: TRBV5-1; clone_size: few
cdr3_aa: CASSLSSGSYEQYF; cdr3_nt: TGTGCCAGCAGCTTGTCCAGCGGGAGTTACGAGCAGTACTTC; d_call: TRBD2; j_call: TRBJ2-7; v_call: TRBV5-4; clone_size: few
cdr3_aa: CAWSKVGQGAREQYF; cdr3_nt: TGTGCCTGGAGTAAGGTTGGACAGGGGGCAAGAGAGCAGTACTTC; d_call: TRBD1; j_call: TRBJ2-7; v_call: TRBV30; clone_size: few
cdr3_aa: CASRKGGGDEQFF; cdr3_nt: TGTGCCAGCAGAAAGGGGGGAGGTGATGAGCAGTTCTTC; d_call: -; j_call: TRBJ2-1; v_call: TRBV6-1; clone_size: once
cdr3_aa: CASSHAGAPDTQYF; cdr3_nt: TGTGCCAGCAGCCACGCCGGGGCACCAGATACGCAGTATTTT; d_call: -; j_call: TRBJ2-3; v_call: TRBV14; clone_size: few
cdr3_aa: CASSLEGVRAYNEQFF; cdr3_nt: TGCGCCAGCAGCTTGGAGGGGGTCCGAGCCTACAATGAGCAGTTCTTC; d_call: -; j_call: TRBJ2-1; v_call: TRBV5-1; clone_size: -
cdr3_aa: CASSLTGDGGTQYF; cdr3_nt: TGTGCCAGCAGCCTGACAGGAGACGGTGGTACGCAGTATTTT; d_call: -; j_call: TRBJ2-3; v_call: TRBV7-9; clone_size: few
cdr3_aa: CASSLLGNEQFF; cdr3_nt: TGCGCCAGCAGCTTACTTGGCAATGAGCAGTTCTTC; d_call: -; j_call: TRBJ2-1; v_call: TRBV5-1; clone_size: few
cdr3_aa: CASSLEVQETQYF; cdr3_nt: TGCGCCAGCAGCTTGGAGGTCCAAGAGACCCAGTACTTC; d_call: -; j_call: TRBJ2-5; v_call: TRBV5-1; clone_size: -
cdr3_aa: CASSLLGGTYEQYF; cdr3_nt: TGCGCCAGCAGCTTGTTAGGCGGTACCTACGAGCAGTACTTC; d_call: -; j_call: TRBJ2-7; v_call: TRBV5-1; clone_size: few
cdr3_aa: CASSWDIGETQYF; cdr3_nt: TGTGCCAGCAGCTGGGACATTGGCGAGACCCAGTACTTC; d_call: -; j_call: TRBJ2-5; v_call: TRBV7-2; clone_size: -
cdr3_aa: CASRGTGDYGYTF; cdr3_nt: TGTGCCAGCAGGGGCACCGGGGACTATGGCTACACCTTC; d_call: -; j_call: TRBJ1-2; v_call: TRBV25-1; clone_size: few
cdr3_aa: CASSQDPGVRGTDTQYF; cdr3_nt: TGCGCCAGCAGCCAAGACCCCGGGGTTCGGGGCACAGATACGCAGTATTTT; d_call: -; j_call: TRBJ2-3; v_call: TRBV4-3; clone_size: few